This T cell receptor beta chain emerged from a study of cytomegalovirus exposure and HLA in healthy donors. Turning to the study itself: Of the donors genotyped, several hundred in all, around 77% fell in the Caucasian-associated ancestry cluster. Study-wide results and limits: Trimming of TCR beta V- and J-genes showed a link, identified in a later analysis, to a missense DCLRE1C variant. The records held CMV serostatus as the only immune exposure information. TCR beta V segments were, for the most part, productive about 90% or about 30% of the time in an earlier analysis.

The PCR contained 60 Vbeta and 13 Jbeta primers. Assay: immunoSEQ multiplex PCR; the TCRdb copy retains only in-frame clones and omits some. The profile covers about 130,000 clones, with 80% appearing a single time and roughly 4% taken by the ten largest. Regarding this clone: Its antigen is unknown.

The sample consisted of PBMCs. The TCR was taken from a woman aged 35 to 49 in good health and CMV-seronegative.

CDR3 nucleotide sequence: TGCGCCAGCAGCCAAGATCTACTCCTGCCGGAGCAGTACTTC. It codes for CASSQDLLLPEQYF. This chain links TRBV4-3 with TRBJ2-7; D remains unclear. The V end was cut by 0 bases, the J end by 7 bases, with 13 bases between. This CDR3 comprises 14 residues. Germline V gives CDR1 LGHNA, CDR2 YSLEER.